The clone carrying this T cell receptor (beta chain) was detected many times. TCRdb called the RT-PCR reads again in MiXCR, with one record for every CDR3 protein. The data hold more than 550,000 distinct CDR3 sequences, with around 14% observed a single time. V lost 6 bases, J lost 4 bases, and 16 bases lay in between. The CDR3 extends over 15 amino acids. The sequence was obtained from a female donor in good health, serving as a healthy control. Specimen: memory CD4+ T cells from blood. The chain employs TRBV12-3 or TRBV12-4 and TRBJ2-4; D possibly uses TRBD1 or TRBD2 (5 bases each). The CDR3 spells CASRPTGTAKNIQYF. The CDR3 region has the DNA TGTGCCAGCAGGCCTACCGGGACGGCAAAAAACATTCAGTACTTC.